Below, 32 T cell receptor beta chains from the same sample are listed, as sequenced in a study of CD8 T cells in Susac syndrome. RNA amounts of 0.5 to 1 ug underwent reverse transcription with random hexamers. MiXCR, run by TCRdb on the immunoSEQ multiplex PCR reads, gives a single entry per CDR3 protein. This sample carries fewer than 350,000 distinct CDR3 sequences, roughly 85% of them seen once, and the ten largest clones take 0.2% to 0.25%. The sample comprised CD8+ T cells from PBMCs. The receptors here all came from a human donor with multiple sclerosis.

V is TRBV27 and J is TRBJ2-1, with 9 bases lining up with TRBD2. The length of the CDR3 is 18 residues. With 5 bases clipped from V and 5 bases from J, the junction kept 16 bases outside the gene matches. The germline V gene has CDR1 MNHEY and CDR2 SMNVEV (reference sequence). In nucleotides, the CDR3 is TGTGCCAGCAGTGCCCTCAATAGCGGGAGAGTTTATAACAATGAGCAGTTCTTC. Amino acids: CASSALNSGRVYNNEQFF.

The chain joins TRBV30 to TRBJ2-5; D perhaps matches TRBD1 (5 bases). Germline V gene data show CDR1 as GTSNPN and CDR2 as SVGIG (reference sequence). This CDR3 spans 13 amino acids. The V end was cut by 4 bases, the J end by 5 bases, with 14 bases between. The CDR3 region is CAWTGLSAETQYF. DNA for the CDR3: TGTGCCTGGACAGGGTTATCTGCGGAGACCCAGTACTTC.

V is TRBV28 and J is TRBJ1-4; D unclear. The CDR3 totals 17 residues. Trimming took off 2 bases at V and 8 bases at J, with 21 bases between the two ends. Germline CDR1 and CDR2: MDHEN and SYDVKM. In nucleotides, the CDR3 is TGTGCCAGCAGTTTAACCCCAGATTTCACTGCGCGGGAAAAACTGTTTTTT. It yields the protein CASSLTPDFTAREKLFF.

V gene TRBV27 combines with J gene TRBJ2-2; D not certain. With 8 bases removed from V and 0 bases from J, the gap between germline ends came to 16 bases. CDR1 is MNHEY, CDR2 SMNVEV, per germline (reference sequence). The CDR3 is 16 amino acids. The chain's CDR3 is CASSLLTFANTGELFF. In nucleotides, the CDR3 is TGTGCCAGCTCCCTTTTGACGTTCGCGAACACCGGGGAGCTGTTTTTT.

This clonotype has just one count. The chain has TRBV5-1 and TRBJ1-1; D gene unclear. The CDR3 is 14 residues long. In germline, CDR1 is SGHRS, CDR2 YFSETQ. The V and J ends lost 0 bases and 4 bases respectively, with 10 bases between them. The CDR3 reads CASSLDGGPTEAFF. The CDR3 DNA reads TGCGCCAGCAGCTTGGATGGCGGACCCACTGAAGCTTTCTTT.

V and J are TRBV25-1 and TRBJ2-4, with 12 bases fitting TRBD1. V shed 2 bases, J shed 11 bases, and the junction held 7 bases outside the gene matches. This CDR3 comprises 15 residues. CDR1 MGHDK and CDR2 SYGVNS come from the germline V gene. Here the CDR3 reads CASSETAGTGGLQYF. The DNA for the CDR3 is TGTGCCAGCAGTGAAACGGCCGGGACAGGGGGCCTTCAGTACTTC.

The V gene is TRBV29-1, the J gene TRBJ2-4, with D perhaps matching TRBD1 or TRBD2 (6 bases each). This CDR3 comprises 15 residues. The germline V and J ends were trimmed by 0 bases and 6 bases, with 15 bases remaining between them. Germline V gene sequence: CDR1 SQVTM, CDR2 ANQGSEA. CDR3: CSVEDGTGAGNIQYF. The CDR3 DNA follows: TGCAGCGTTGAAGATGGAACGGGGGCTGGAAACATTCAGTACTTC.

J is TRBJ2-2 and V is TRBV24-1; TRBD2 aligns across 7 bases. V was pared by 2 bases and J by 3 bases, with 8 bases of the junction left unmatched. CDR1 and CDR2 (germline): KGHDR, SFDVKD. This CDR3 contains 17 residues. DNA of the CDR3: TGTGCCACCAGTGATTCAAGCGGGACCGAATACACCGGGGAGCTGTTTTTT. Protein sequence: CATSDSSGTEYTGELFF.

The chain combines TRBV21-1 with TRBJ2-1; the table gives TRBD1 as D, unverified against the DNA. TRBV21-1 is classified as a pseudogene. The CDR3 is 15 residues long. The CDR3 region is CASRNRDPRGNEQFF. Written as DNA, the CDR3 is TGTGCCAGCAGGAACCGGGACCCCAGAGGCAATGAGCAGTTCTTC.

The chain has TRBV27 and TRBJ2-5; 7 nucleotides align to TRBD2. There are 18 residues in the CDR3. V lost 5 bases and J lost 5; bases outside the gene matches: 20. The V gene's germline CDR1 is MNHEY and CDR2 SMNVEV (reference sequence). The CDR3 reads CASSPSWTHSWEGETQYF. The CDR3 nucleotides are TGTGCCAGCAGTCCCTCGTGGACCCACTCGTGGGAGGGCGAGACCCAGTACTTC.

The chain combines TRBV13 with TRBJ1-1; 8 nucleotides align to TRBD1. This CDR3 has 16 amino acids. Germline loops: CDR1 PRHDT, CDR2 FYEKMQ (reference sequence). V lost 5 bases to trimming and J lost 0 bases; unmatched junction nucleotides: 8. CDR3 loop: CASSPDRGGMNTEAFF. Written as DNA, the CDR3 is TGTGCCAGCAGCCCAGACAGGGGCGGGATGAACACTGAAGCTTTCTTT.

The CDR3 bases are TGTGCCACCAGCAGAGCTGGGTCAGGGAGGTACGAGCAGTACTTC. Amino acid sequence: CATSRAGSGRYEQYF. J is TRBJ2-7 and V is TRBV15; perhaps TRBD2 as D (6 bases). The CDR3 loop spans 15 amino acids. The V and J ends lost 1 base and 4 bases respectively, with 14 bases between them. CDR1 LNHNV and CDR2 YYDKDF come from the germline V gene (reference sequence).

V gene TRBV29-1 combines with J gene TRBJ2-5; D unclear. V lost 6 bases to trimming and J lost 4 bases, with 12 bases between them. Germline CDR1 SQVTM, CDR2 ANQGSEA. The CDR3 extends over 12 amino acids. This chain's CDR3 is CSVKILGETQYF. The CDR3, as DNA: TGCAGCGTGAAAATCCTGGGAGAGACCCAGTACTTC.

The chain uses TRBV20-1 and TRBJ2-1, with 8 bases aligning to TRBD2. There are 14 residues in the CDR3. Per the germline V gene, CDR1 is DFQATT and CDR2 is SNEGSKA (reference sequence). V lost 0 bases and J lost 9; bases outside the gene matches: 7. CDR3 nucleotide sequence: TGCAGTGCTAGAGACCGGGAGGGCCCGAGTGAGCAGTTCTTC. It translates to CSARDREGPSEQFF.

This sequence joins TRBV27 and TRBJ2-7; D possibly uses TRBD1 or TRBD2 (5 bases each). In germline, CDR1 is MNHEY, CDR2 SMNVEV (reference sequence). The CDR3 sequence is 14 residues long. V was clipped by 3 bases and J by 2 bases, with 11 bases between them. The CDR3 loop reads CASSFARGAYEQYF. The CDR3 DNA sequence: TGTGCCAGCAGTTTTGCGCGAGGGGCCTACGAGCAGTACTTC.

The V and J genes are TRBV20-1 and TRBJ2-1, with 7 bases matching TRBD2. Looked up from germline, CDR1 is DFQATT and CDR2 is SNEGSKA (reference sequence). The CDR3 is made up of 14 amino acids. J was trimmed by 2 bases and V by 3 bases; bases with no gene match: 4. The CDR3 is CSASGAGTYNEQFF. As DNA, the CDR3 is TGCAGTGCTAGTGGAGCGGGGACCTACAATGAGCAGTTCTTC.

The chain couples TRBV27 to TRBJ1-2, with 10 bases matching TRBD1. Looked up from germline, CDR1 is MNHEY and CDR2 is SMNVEV (reference sequence). This CDR3 is built from 14 residues. Trimming removed 5 bases from V and 7 bases from J; junction bases left unmatched: 7. Written as DNA, the CDR3 is TGTGCCAGCAGTGGGGACAGGGGTTTGGGTGGCTACACCTTC. Amino acids: CASSGDRGLGGYTF.

The chain has TRBV28 and TRBJ1-5; maybe TRBD1 (5 bases). Per germline, CDR1 MDHEN and CDR2 SYDVKM. The CDR3 length is 16 residues. With 6 bases removed from V and 1 base from J, the gap between germline ends came to 16 bases. CDR3 nucleotide sequence: TGTGCCAGCAGGCAACTTCCGGGGGAAAGCAATCAGCCCCAGCATTTT. It codes for CASRQLPGESNQPQHF.

The chain couples TRBV6-2 or TRBV6-3 to TRBJ2-1; the match to TRBD2 covers 7 bases. The CDR3 extends over 15 amino acids. V shed 2 bases and J 6 bases; nucleotides not matched to a gene: 7. Per the germline V gene, CDR1 is MNHEY and CDR2 is SVGEGT. CDR3 region: CASSYGPWGGNEQFF. The CDR3, as DNA: TGTGCCAGCAGTTACGGCCCATGGGGGGGCAATGAGCAGTTCTTC.

This chain joins TRBV7-2 and TRBJ2-2; D might be TRBD2 (5 bases). Deletions cut 3 bases from V and 4 bases from J, with 9 bases between. Germline CDR1 reads SGHTA; CDR2 reads FQGNSA. CDR3 size: 14 residues. The CDR3 nucleotides are TGTGCCAGCAGCTTGTGGGAGAGCACCGGGGAGCTGTTTTTT. Its translation: CASSLWESTGELFF.

The chain joins TRBV7-9 to TRBJ1-1, with a weak D call TRBD1 (6 bases). Germline V gene data show CDR1 as SEHNR and CDR2 as FQNEAQ (reference sequence). V dropped 8 bases and J dropped 4 bases, with 8 bases sitting between them. The CDR3 is 11 residues long. This CDR3 reads CASQQGTEAFF. CDR3 DNA sequence: TGTGCCAGCCAACAGGGCACTGAAGCTTTCTTT.

CDR3 residues: CASGAGDTDTQYF. In DNA, the CDR3 is TGTGCCAGCGGGGCAGGGGACACAGATACGCAGTATTTT. This chain connects TRBV6-2 or TRBV6-3 to TRBJ2-3; D might be TRBD1 (6 bases). CDR1 and CDR2 (germline): MNHEY, SVGEGT. Between the trimmed V and J ends, which lost 8 bases and 2 bases, there was a span of 11 bases. The CDR3 sequence is 13 residues long.

This clonotype turned up a few times. V gene TRBV11-2 combines with J gene TRBJ2-7; TRBD2 aligns across 14 bases. CDR1 is SGHAT, CDR2 FQNNGV, per germline. CDR3 length: 17 residues. J lost 4 bases, V lost 4 bases, and 9 bases had no gene match. The CDR3, as DNA: TGTGCCAGCAGCTCCCTAATGGGGACTAGCGGGAGATACGAGCAGTACTTC. It translates to CASSSLMGTSGRYEQYF.

The chain recombines TRBV6-6 with TRBJ2-5, with 7 nucleotides matching TRBD2. The CDR3 covers 13 residues. The V gene end was trimmed by 9 bases and the J gene end by 5 bases; junction bases not matched to a gene: 9. The germline V gene has CDR1 MNHNY and CDR2 SVGAGI (reference sequence). CDR3 protein: CASAMGGWETQYF. CDR3 sequence (DNA): TGTGCCAGTGCCATGGGGGGGTGGGAGACCCAGTACTTC.

The V call is TRBV4-1, the J call TRBJ1-2, with a weak D call TRBD1 (6 bases). Germline CDR1 is MGHRA and CDR2 is YSYEKL. V was cut by 1 base and J by 0 bases, with 12 bases left in between. The CDR3 is made up of 16 amino acids. In nucleotides, the CDR3 is TGCGCCAGCAGCCAAGTTCCGACAGGTACTAACTATGGCTACACCTTC. Its translation: CASSQVPTGTNYGYTF.

The V and J genes are TRBV4-2 and TRBJ2-1; D is uncertain. The CDR3 consists of 14 residues. Trimming took off 0 bases at V and 6 bases at J, with 9 bases between the two ends. Germline lookup yields CDR1 LGHNA and CDR2 YNFKEQ. Here the CDR3 DNA reads TGTGCCAGCAGCCAAGATTTTGGTGGCAATGAGCAGTTCTTC. Its translation is CASSQDFGGNEQFF.

This rearrangement joins TRBV7-9 to TRBJ1-1, with 8 bases matching TRBD1. There are 14 residues in the CDR3. The V gene end was trimmed by 4 bases and the J gene end by 5 bases; junction bases not matched to a gene: 6. Germline CDR1 and CDR2: SEHNR and FQNEAQ (reference sequence). This CDR3 reads CASSSTGAGTEAFF. The CDR3 DNA follows: TGTGCCAGCAGCTCGACAGGGGCGGGGACTGAAGCTTTCTTT.

In this sample, this clonotype turned up once. The J gene is TRBJ2-2, the V gene TRBV27; 7 bases agree with TRBD1. V shed 5 bases, J shed 2 bases, and the junction held 11 bases outside the gene matches. There are 17 residues in the CDR3. Per germline, CDR1 MNHEY and CDR2 SMNVEV (reference sequence). The CDR3 nucleotides are TGTGCCAGCAGTCTACTGGACAGGATTCTAAACACCGGGGAGCTGTTTTTT. Translation: CASSLLDRILNTGELFF.

The rearrangement links TRBV4-3 to TRBJ1-2; D remains ambiguous. The CDR3 length is 16 residues. The V end lost 1 base, the J end lost 2 bases, and 14 bases lay between the germline ends. The germline gives CDR1 LGHNA, CDR2 YSLEER. The CDR3: CASSQGVSRMNYGYTF. In nucleotides, the CDR3 is TGCGCCAGCAGCCAAGGCGTCTCAAGGATGAACTATGGCTACACCTTC.

The CDR3 DNA reads as TGTGCCAGCAGTTTCGGAGGGGAGGCTCAGCCCCAGCATTTT. Encoded protein: CASSFGGEAQPQHF. The rearrangement links TRBV27 to TRBJ1-5; D is perhaps TRBD1 (5 bases). Germline V gene lookup returns CDR1 MNHEY and CDR2 SMNVEV (reference sequence). The length of the CDR3 is 14 residues. Trimming removed 3 bases from V and 6 bases from J, with 12 bases in between.

The rearrangement uses TRBV19 and TRBJ1-1; the match to TRBD1 covers 8 bases. Germline V gene data show CDR1 as LNHDA and CDR2 as SQIVND (reference sequence). The junction had 7 bases not matched to a gene; V was cut back by 5 bases and J by 2 bases. The CDR3 runs 15 residues. CDR3 region: CASSDRTGSNTEAFF. CDR3 nucleotides: TGTGCCAGTAGTGATCGGACAGGGTCAAACACTGAAGCTTTCTTT.

The gene calls are TRBV5-4 and TRBJ2-1; 11 nucleotides line up with TRBD2. Germline lookup yields CDR1 SGHNT and CDR2 YYREEE (reference sequence). J was trimmed by 2 bases and V by 0 bases; bases with no gene match: 10. The CDR3 runs 19 residues. CDR3 region: CASSLVASGRPSPYNEQFF. In nucleotides, the CDR3 is TGTGCCAGCAGCTTGGTGGCTAGCGGGAGGCCCAGTCCCTACAATGAGCAGTTCTTC.